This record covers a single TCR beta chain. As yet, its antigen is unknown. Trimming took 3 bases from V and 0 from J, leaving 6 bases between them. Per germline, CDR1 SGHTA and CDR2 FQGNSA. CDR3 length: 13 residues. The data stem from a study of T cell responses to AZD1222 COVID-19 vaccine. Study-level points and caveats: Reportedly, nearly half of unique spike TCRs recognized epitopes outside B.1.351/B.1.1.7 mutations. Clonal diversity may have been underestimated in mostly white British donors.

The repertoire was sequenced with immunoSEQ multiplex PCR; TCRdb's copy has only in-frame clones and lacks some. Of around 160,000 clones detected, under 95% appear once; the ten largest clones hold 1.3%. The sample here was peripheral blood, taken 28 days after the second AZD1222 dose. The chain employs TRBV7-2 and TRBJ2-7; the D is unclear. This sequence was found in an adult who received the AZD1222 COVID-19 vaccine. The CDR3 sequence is CASSFGSSYEQYF. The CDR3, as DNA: TGTGCCAGCAGCTTTGGAAGCTCCTACGAGCAGTACTTC.